These 10 T cell receptor beta chains were sequenced from one sample in a study of blood T cell repertoires in COVID-19. TCRdb keeps only in-frame clones here, not all; method: immunoSEQ multiplex PCR. The sample carries approximately 97,000 clones, roughly 90% recorded once. Sample: peripheral blood. These receptors all stem from a woman between 50 and 59 years old with COVID-19, enrolled during active disease.

The rearrangement uses TRBV29-1 and TRBJ1-2, with D possibly being TRBD1 (6 bases). Deletions cut 7 bases from V and 6 bases from J, with 21 bases between. CDR1 is SQVTM and CDR2 is ANQGSEA in the germline V gene. This CDR3 is built from 14 residues. CDR3 protein: CSARPQGLANGYTF. CDR3 coding DNA: TGCAGCGCTCGCCCACAGGGCCTCGCCAATGGCTACACCTTC.

This clone was seen only a few times. V and J are TRBV18 and TRBJ2-7, with a possible D match to TRBD2 (5 bases). CDR1 KGHSH and CDR2 LQKENI come from the germline V gene. The CDR3 is 13 amino acids. Trimming left V 2 bases short and J 7 bases short, with 12 bases between. CDR3 in amino acids: CASSPARSGEQYV. CDR3 bases: TGTGCCAGCTCACCAGCGCGTTCGGGAGAGCAGTACGTC.

The chain carries TRBV6-1 and TRBJ1-5; a weak D match, TRBD1 (5 bases). The V gene's germline CDR1 is MNHNS and CDR2 SASEGT. CDR3 length: 18 residues. The germline V and J ends were trimmed by 1 base and 0 bases, with 16 bases remaining between them. DNA for the CDR3: TGTGCCAGCAGTGAAGATCTTAGGCGGGGGAATAGCAATCAGCCCCAGCATTTT. Translated: CASSEDLRRGNSNQPQHF.

This chain connects TRBV15 to TRBJ1-5, with D unresolved. The V gene lost 3 bases and the J gene lost 1 base, with 7 bases spanning the gap. This CDR3 spans 14 amino acids. Germline V lookup: CDR1 LNHNV, CDR2 YYDKDF (reference sequence). The CDR3 DNA is TGTGCCACCAGCAGGCGAGGCAGCAATCAGCCCCAGCATTTT. Encoded protein: CATSRRGSNQPQHF.

The chain links TRBV7-8 to TRBJ1-4; TRBD1 aligns across 8 bases. After removal of 5 bases from V and 8 bases from J, the junction contained 7 bases not matched to a gene. Germline lookup yields CDR1 SGHVS and CDR2 FQNEAQ. The CDR3 runs 14 residues. The CDR3 DNA is TGTGCCAGCAGCCCGACAGGGGCAGGGGAAAAACTGTTTTTT. Translated: CASSPTGAGEKLFF.

This chain joins TRBV6-6 and TRBJ2-3; 14 positions match TRBD2. The ends lost 6 bases at V and 5 bases at J; junction bases unmatched: 7. CDR3 size: 16 residues. Germline loops: CDR1 MNHNY, CDR2 SVGAGI (reference sequence). CDR3 in amino acids: CASSSTSGGAGDTQYF. The CDR3 DNA is TGTGCCAGCAGCTCGACTAGCGGGGGGGCCGGAGATACGCAGTATTTT.

The chain combines TRBV27 with TRBJ1-1; TRBD1 matches 9 bases. This CDR3 has 17 residues. J gave up 6 bases and V 6 bases, and 17 bases lay outside the gene matches. Germline V gene lookup returns CDR1 MNHEY and CDR2 SMNVEV (reference sequence). As DNA, the CDR3 is TGTGCCAGCAGCCCTAGGACAGGGGACCTCGTGGTGTCTGAAGCTTTCTTT. Its translation is CASSPRTGDLVVSEAFF.

In this sample, this clone turned up a few times. This chain joins TRBV2 and TRBJ2-7; 8 bases map to TRBD1. The germline V gene has CDR1 SNHLY and CDR2 FYNNEI. Trimming at V came to 6 bases and at J to 0 bases, leaving 1 base not matched to a gene. This CDR3 has 13 amino acids. CDR3 DNA: TGTGCCAGCAGGGGACAGGACTCCTACGAGCAGTACGTC. It encodes CASRGQDSYEQYV.

This sequence joins TRBV7-2 and TRBJ1-1; 12 bases agree with TRBD1. V lost 7 bases, J lost 5 bases, and 11 bases stayed unmatched. Germline lookup yields CDR1 SGHTA and CDR2 FQGNSA. The CDR3 is 16 residues long. For the CDR3, the DNA is TGTGCCAGCATCCTACCGGGACAGGGGGCTTGGACTGAAGCTTTCTTT. Its translation: CASILPGQGAWTEAFF.

About this clone itself: Sequence at one end of the junction differs from germline and may be a read error. The chain links TRBV7-2 to TRBJ2-1; TRBD1 matches 7 bases. This CDR3 has 11 amino acids. Germline CDR1 is SGHTA and CDR2 is FQGNSA. CDR3 sequence reads: CASSLGTAPLF. In DNA, the CDR3 is TGTGCCAGCAGCCTAGGGACAGCTCCTCTCTTC.